The 21 T cell receptor beta chains below come from one sample, sequenced in a study of blood T cell repertoires in COVID-19. TCRdb's copy holds only in-frame clones and misses some; the assay was immunoSEQ multiplex PCR. The sample yields 180,000 or so clones, 80% to 90% seen once. Sequenced: peripheral blood. These receptors were collected from a man aged 55 to 70 with acute or convalescent COVID-19.

The gene calls are TRBV6-5 and TRBJ2-2, with 9 bases aligning to TRBD1. V lost 4 bases to trimming and J lost 5 bases; unmatched junction nucleotides: 2. The CDR3 sequence is 14 residues long. Per germline, CDR1 MNHEY and CDR2 SVGAGI. The CDR3 protein is CASSWDRVTGELFF. Written as DNA, the CDR3 is TGTGCCAGCAGTTGGGACAGGGTGACCGGGGAGCTGTTTTTT.

This chain joins TRBV4-1 and TRBJ2-1; 12 nucleotides match TRBD2. The germline V gene encodes CDR1 MGHRA and CDR2 YSYEKL. V dropped 4 bases and J dropped 9; count of bases not matched to a gene: 16. The CDR3 sequence is 18 residues long. CDR3 sequence: CASSLPTQTSGSYLEQFF. The CDR3 DNA is TGCGCCAGCAGCCTCCCGACCCAGACTAGCGGGAGTTACCTTGAGCAGTTCTTC.

This clone has a single count. J is TRBJ2-2 and V is TRBV11-3, with TRBD2 matching over 12 bases. Trimming took 3 bases from V and 7 from J; bases not matched to a gene: 6. Germline CDR1 and CDR2: SGHNT and YENEEA. This CDR3 contains 16 residues. CDR3 loop: CASSLSSGRALGELFF. In DNA, the CDR3 is TGTGCCAGCAGCTTGTCTAGCGGGAGGGCCCTCGGGGAGCTGTTTTTT.

The chain couples TRBV28 to TRBJ1-2; 7 bases fit TRBD1. CDR1 is MDHEN, CDR2 SYDVKM, per germline. V dropped 8 bases and J dropped 2; count of bases not matched to a gene: 8. The CDR3 covers 14 residues. The CDR3 DNA reads as TGTGCCAGCGGTAGAGGGGGCTGGAACTATGGCTACACCTTC. It codes for CASGRGGWNYGYTF.

The chain recombines TRBV14 with TRBJ2-7; a possible D gene is TRBD1 (5 bases). V lost 3 bases and J 0 bases, leaving 15 bases between the germline ends. This CDR3 is built from 16 residues. Germline V gives CDR1 SGHDN, CDR2 FVKESK. CDR3 DNA sequence: TGTGCCAGCAGCCACCTGACCAGGGCGAGCTCCTACGAGCAGTACTTC. This codes for CASSHLTRASSYEQYF.

The chain carries TRBV27 and TRBJ1-2, with 9 bases that match TRBD1. Germline trimming cut 5 bases from V and 6 bases from J; bases unmatched to any gene: 4. This CDR3 is built from 13 residues. CDR1 and CDR2 (germline): MNHEY, SMNVEV (reference sequence). In DNA form, the CDR3 reads TGTGCCAGCAGTCCCCGGACAGGGGATGGCTACACCTTC. This gives the protein CASSPRTGDGYTF.

This sequence joins TRBV29-1 and TRBJ2-2; 11 nucleotides agree with TRBD1. The CDR3 has 13 amino acids. J lost 6 bases, V lost 8 bases, and 5 bases had no gene match. Per the germline V gene, CDR1 is SQVTM and CDR2 is ANQGSEA. The CDR3 region has the DNA TGCAGCTCTGAGGACAGGGGGCCCGGGGAGCTGTTTTTT. Protein sequence: CSSEDRGPGELFF.

This clone was observed a few times. This chain connects TRBV28 to TRBJ1-2; D uncertain. The CDR3 is 15 residues long. Trimming stripped 6 bases from V and 4 bases from J, with 18 bases between. Germline loops: CDR1 MDHEN, CDR2 SYDVKM. CDR3 residues: CASRSRDKEFYGYTF. The CDR3 DNA reads TGTGCCAGCAGGTCCCGTGACAAAGAATTCTATGGCTACACCTTC.

This clone occurred once. J is TRBJ2-1 and V is TRBV5-1; TRBD2 matches 7 bases. This CDR3 contains 13 residues. With 0 bases clipped from V and 8 bases from J, the junction kept 2 bases outside the gene matches. Per the germline V gene, CDR1 is SGHRS and CDR2 is YFSETQ. The CDR3 DNA reads as TGCGCCAGCAGCTTGGTTGGGAGGGATGAGCAGTTCTTC. This sequence encodes CASSLVGRDEQFF.

The V gene is TRBV29-1, the J gene TRBJ2-5; weak D call: TRBD1 (6 bases). Trimming pared 1 base from V and 5 bases from J, leaving 14 bases between. The CDR3 loop spans 14 amino acids. Germline V gives CDR1 SQVTM, CDR2 ANQGSEA. The CDR3 protein is CSVEGRTGRETQYF. The CDR3 nucleotides read TGCAGCGTTGAAGGACGTACAGGGCGGGAGACCCAGTACTTC.

This chain joins TRBV2 and TRBJ2-4; 7 bases map to TRBD2. After removal of 11 bases from V and 11 bases from J, the junction contained 12 bases not matched to a gene. From germline, CDR1 is SNHLY and CDR2 FYNNEI. This CDR3 has 12 residues. Written as DNA, the CDR3 is TGTGCCCAAGCAGGTCCTGGGAGGGTTCAGTACTTC. Residues: CAQAGPGRVQYF.

The J gene is TRBJ1-6, the V gene TRBV30; D ambiguous. CDR1 GTSNPN and CDR2 SVGIG come from the germline V gene (reference sequence). V dropped 4 bases and J dropped 10 bases, with 20 bases sitting between them. The CDR3 runs to 15 residues. The CDR3, as DNA: TGTGCCTGGAACCGGGCCCTGGGAGGATACTCACCCCTCCACTTT. Translation: CAWNRALGGYSPLHF.

The chain carries TRBV30 and TRBJ2-1, with TRBD2 matching 8 bases. This CDR3 is built from 15 residues. After removal of 4 bases from V and 0 bases from J, the junction contained 5 bases not matched to a gene. CDR1 is GTSNPN and CDR2 is SVGIG in the germline V gene (reference sequence). CDR3 nucleotide sequence: TGTGCCTGGACCGGGGGGGGGAGCTCCTACAATGAGCAGTTCTTC. It codes for CAWTGGGSSYNEQFF.

The rearrangement links TRBV2 to TRBJ2-3; D is undetermined. Germline CDR1 reads SNHLY; CDR2 reads FYNNEI. This CDR3 has 13 residues. Trimming removed 1 base from V and 6 bases from J, with 8 bases in between. CDR3 region: CASSEGPRDTQYF. DNA for the CDR3: TGTGCCAGCAGTGAAGGGCCTAGGGATACGCAGTATTTT.

The chain couples TRBV9 to TRBJ2-7; 9 nucleotides match TRBD1. Germline loops: CDR1 SGDLS, CDR2 YYNGEE. The CDR3 consists of 14 residues. V shed 4 bases and J 4 bases; nucleotides not matched to a gene: 6. The CDR3 region is CASSPGTGSYEQYF. The CDR3 bases are TGTGCCAGCAGCCCCGGGACAGGGAGTTACGAGCAGTACTTC.

The chain employs TRBV19 and TRBJ1-1; D unresolved. The CDR3 runs to 17 residues. The V and J ends lost 5 bases and 0 bases respectively, with 19 bases between them. The germline V gene encodes CDR1 LNHDA and CDR2 SQIVND (reference sequence). In nucleotides, the CDR3 is TGTGCCAGTAGTGAACACTGGGGAGGCACCTTGAACACTGAAGCTTTCTTT. It specifies CASSEHWGGTLNTEAFF.

The genes are TRBV29-1 and TRBJ2-7; TRBD1 might be the D (6 bases). The CDR3 spans 13 residues. V was trimmed by 4 bases and J by 0 bases, leaving 10 bases between them. Germline CDR1 reads SQVTM; CDR2 reads ANQGSEA. CDR3 region: CSVAGENSYEQYF. In DNA, the CDR3 is TGCAGCGTTGCAGGGGAGAACTCCTACGAGCAGTACTTC.

This clone was detected only a few times. As DNA, the CDR3 is TGTGCCAGCAGCTTACTAGGCCGCACAGATACGCAGTATTTT. This encodes CASSLLGRTDTQYF. This rearrangement joins TRBV11-3 to TRBJ2-3; D ambiguous. CDR3 length: 14 residues. Germline V gene sequence: CDR1 SGHNT, CDR2 YENEEA. Between the trimmed V and J ends, which lost 2 bases and 1 base, there was a span of 7 bases.

The genes are TRBV27 and TRBJ2-1; 9 nucleotides line up with TRBD2. The CDR3 sequence is 16 residues long. The trim removed 4 bases at V and 4 bases at J, leaving 8 bases unmatched. The germline V gene has CDR1 MNHEY and CDR2 SMNVEV (reference sequence). The CDR3 coding sequence is TGTGCCAGCAGTTCGCTAGCGGGAAAAGGGTACAATGAGCAGTTCTTC. It translates to CASSSLAGKGYNEQFF.

The chain uses TRBV28 and TRBJ2-3; D unresolved. The CDR3 covers 12 residues. The V end lost 5 bases, the J end lost 2 bases, and 5 bases lay between the germline ends. The germline gives CDR1 MDHEN, CDR2 SYDVKM. The CDR3: CASSHSTDTQYF. In DNA form, the CDR3 reads TGTGCCAGCAGTCACTCCACAGATACGCAGTATTTT.

The V call is TRBV15, the J call TRBJ1-2; 9 bases agree with TRBD1. The CDR3 spans 13 residues. CDR1 LNHNV and CDR2 YYDKDF come from the germline V gene (reference sequence). V was clipped by 1 base and J by 8 bases; unmatched bases: 2. The CDR3 loop is CATSRGTGEGYTF. The CDR3 coding sequence is TGTGCCACCAGCAGAGGGACAGGGGAAGGCTACACCTTC.